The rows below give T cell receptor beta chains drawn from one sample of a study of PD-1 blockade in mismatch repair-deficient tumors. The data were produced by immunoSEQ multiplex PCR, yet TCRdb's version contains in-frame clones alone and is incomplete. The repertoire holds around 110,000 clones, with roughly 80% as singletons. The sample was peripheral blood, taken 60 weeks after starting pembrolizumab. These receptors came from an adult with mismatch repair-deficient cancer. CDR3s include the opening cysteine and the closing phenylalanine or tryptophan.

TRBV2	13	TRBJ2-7	CASSDGLNYEQYF
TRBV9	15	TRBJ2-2	CASSRQGQNTGELFF
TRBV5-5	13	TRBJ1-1	CASSSGYNTEAFF
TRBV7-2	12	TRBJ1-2	CASSFNNYGYTF
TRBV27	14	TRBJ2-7	CASSRQDEGYEQYF
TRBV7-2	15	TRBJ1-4	CASSKPGQGREKLFF
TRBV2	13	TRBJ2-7	CASSRILDTEQYF
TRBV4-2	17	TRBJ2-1	CASSQERRGDRYNEQFF
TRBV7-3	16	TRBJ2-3	CASSVSGGSRTDTQYF
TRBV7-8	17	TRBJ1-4	CASSLFGDRGVGEKLFF
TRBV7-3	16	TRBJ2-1	CASSLRWYGLNNEQFF
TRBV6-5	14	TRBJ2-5	CASRRTGGGETQYF
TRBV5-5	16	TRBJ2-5	CASQHPGETSGETQYF
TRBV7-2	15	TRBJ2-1	CASSQDPLADNEQFF
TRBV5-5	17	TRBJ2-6	CASSLFVSGRGANVLTF
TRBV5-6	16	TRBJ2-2	CASSFPPIQGSGELFF
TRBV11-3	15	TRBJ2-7	CASSVLQGASYEQYF
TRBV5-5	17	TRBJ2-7	CASSYAWGVADSYEQYF
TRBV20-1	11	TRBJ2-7	CSAPDHYEQYF
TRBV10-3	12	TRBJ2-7	CAISALSYEQYF
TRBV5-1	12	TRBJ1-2	CASSLSGERYTF
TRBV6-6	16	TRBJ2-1	CASSYGLAGGVDEQFF
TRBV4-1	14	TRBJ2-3	CASSRGQGADTQYF
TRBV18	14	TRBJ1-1	CASSPERPPAEAFF
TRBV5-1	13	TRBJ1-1	CASSLGPQNEAFF
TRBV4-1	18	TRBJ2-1	CASNPAAGQGSSYNEQFF
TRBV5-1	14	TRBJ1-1	CASSLWGLDTEAFF
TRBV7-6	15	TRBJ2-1	CASRPGTSGSNEQFF
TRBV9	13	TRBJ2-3	CASSVVATDTQYF
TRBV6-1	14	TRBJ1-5	CATRQGYSNQPQHF
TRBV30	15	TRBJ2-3	CAWSGAPGGPDTQYF
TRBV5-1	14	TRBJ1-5	CASSEGPGNQPQHF
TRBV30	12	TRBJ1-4	CAWRSINEKLFF
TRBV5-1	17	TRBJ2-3	CASSLYRREISTDTQYF
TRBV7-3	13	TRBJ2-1	CASSLGTANEQFF
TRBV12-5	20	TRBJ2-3	CASGFTTSGRATPDTDTQYF
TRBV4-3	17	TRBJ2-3	CASSQVGERGRADTQYF
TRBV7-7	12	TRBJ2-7	CASSRRVHEQYF
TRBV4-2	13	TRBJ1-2	CASSPDTNYGYTF
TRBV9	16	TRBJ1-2	CASSPPGGREGYGYTF
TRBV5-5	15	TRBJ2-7	CASSLDQPSAYEQYF
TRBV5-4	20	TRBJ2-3	CASSLEEGTSGPGGTDTQYF
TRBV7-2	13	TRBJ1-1	CASSPGRITEAFF
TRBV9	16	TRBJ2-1	CASSVLGLALYNEQFF
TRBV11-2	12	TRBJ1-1	CASSPAWGEAFF
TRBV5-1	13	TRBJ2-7	CASSREGSYEQYF
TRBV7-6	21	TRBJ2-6	CASSLDYRRQGETSGANVLTF
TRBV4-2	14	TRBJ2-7	CASSQVGSYYEQYF
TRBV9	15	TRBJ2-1	CASSPRQGTHYEQFF
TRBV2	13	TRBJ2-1	CASRGQGRNEQFF
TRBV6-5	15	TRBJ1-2	CASSHWDFPNYGYTF
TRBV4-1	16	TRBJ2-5	CASSQDPGLARETQYF
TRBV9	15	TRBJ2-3	CASSVSGRATDTQYF
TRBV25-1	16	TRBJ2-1	CASSEYRDPKDNEQFF
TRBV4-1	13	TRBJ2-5	CASSLAVGETQYF
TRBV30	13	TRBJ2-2	CALGHLNTGELFF